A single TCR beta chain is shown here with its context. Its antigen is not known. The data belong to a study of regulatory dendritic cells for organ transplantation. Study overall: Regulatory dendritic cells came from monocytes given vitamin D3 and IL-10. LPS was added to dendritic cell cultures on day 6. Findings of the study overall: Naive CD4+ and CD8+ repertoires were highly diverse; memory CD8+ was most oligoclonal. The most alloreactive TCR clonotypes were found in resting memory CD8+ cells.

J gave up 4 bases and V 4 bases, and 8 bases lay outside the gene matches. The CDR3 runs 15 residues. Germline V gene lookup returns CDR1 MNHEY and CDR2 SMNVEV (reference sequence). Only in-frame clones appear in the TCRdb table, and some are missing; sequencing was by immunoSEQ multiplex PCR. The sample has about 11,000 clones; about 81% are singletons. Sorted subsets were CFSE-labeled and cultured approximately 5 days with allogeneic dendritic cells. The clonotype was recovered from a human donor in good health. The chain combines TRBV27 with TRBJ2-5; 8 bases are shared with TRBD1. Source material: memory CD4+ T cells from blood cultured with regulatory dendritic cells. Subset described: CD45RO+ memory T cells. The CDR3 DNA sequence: TGTGCCAGCAGTTCGAGACAGGGGCGCGGAGAGACCCAGTACTTC. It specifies CASSSRQGRGETQYF.